Following are 2 T cell receptor beta chains from one sample sequenced in a study of control samples from healthy donors and cancer patients (dated by TCRdb to 2019 to 2021). Library creation used the immunoSEQ multiplex PCR assay. TCRdb stores this immuneACCESS table with in-frame sequences only. Part of the clones is absent; in the studies checked, under half of the shortfall reflects unresolved V genes, and no reason is known for the rest. The sample table contains 90,000 to 100,000 clones; only one count was recorded for about 88% of them. The ten most abundant clones make up about 15% of the sample. The sample consisted of blood. The source of these receptors is a woman aged 70-85 years in good health.

The chain is built from TRBV5-1 and TRBJ2-5; D might be TRBD1 or TRBD2, each matching 5 bases. CDR3 length: 14 residues. The ends were cut back, 6 bases at V and 5 bases at J, with 17 bases in the middle. In germline, CDR1 is SGHRS, CDR2 YFSETQ. This CDR3 is CASTLRDLGETQYF. CDR3 DNA sequence: TGCGCCAGCACCCTGAGGGACCTCGGGGAGACCCAGTACTTC.

The J gene is TRBJ2-1, the V gene TRBV14; TRBD2 agrees at 11 bases. This CDR3 is built from 15 residues. Germline loops: CDR1 SGHDN, CDR2 FVKESK. Unmatched junction bases numbered 7, after V lost 5 bases and J lost 7 bases. In DNA form, the CDR3 reads TGTGCCAGCAGCTTTAGACTAGCGGGAACGAATGAGCAGTTCTTC. The encoded protein is CASSFRLAGTNEQFF.